This paragraph reports one T cell receptor (beta chain). This clonotype was detected many times. No antigen is known for it. It has no much larger one-base neighbor in the sample; base qualities were not kept. From V the trimming removes 5 bases and from J it removes 5 bases, while the gene matches leave 6 bases of the junction unaccounted for. The CDR3 has 14 amino acids, counting the end cysteine and phenylalanine. The entry retains the CDR3 DNA only, 42 bases that are in frame from base 1. Reading the germline V gene (reference sequence) gives CDR1 SSHAT and CDR2 FNYEAQ. The source of the sample is a study of T cells after yellow fever vaccination (dated by TCRdb to between 2017 and 2020). For the study in its entirety: The SMART-Seq v4 Ultra Low Input RNA kit was used to prepare libraries from fractions with low cell numbers. To follow T-cell clones before and after primary and booster YFV17D yellow fever vaccination, bulk TCR alpha and beta repertoires were sequenced over time. Two healthy male donors, one aged 18 to 30 and one aged 30 to 40 years, made up the cohort. Blood samples were taken at several timepoints before and after primary and secondary immunization, and bulk PBMC replicates and cell subsets were isolated.

The intended sense of this specimen's treatment or condition label: live attenuated yellow fever vaccine strain. PBMCs were isolated from peripheral blood using a standard Ficoll-Paque protocol. Dynabeads CD4 and CD8 positive selection kits were used to isolate the CD4 and CD8 T-cell fractions. TriZol was used to extract RNA from bulk PBMCs, from CD4 and CD8 fractions, and from dextramer-positive and dextramer-negative fractions. TCR cDNA was synthesized by 5'RACE template switching, which introduced a universal primer site and unique molecular identifiers. Priming of cDNA synthesis was performed from both the TCR alpha and TCR beta constant segments. Two PCR steps were used to amplify libraries, with sample barcodes and sequencing adapters being added in the second step. Libraries were sequenced on Illumina HiSeq 2500 (2x100 bp) or NovaSeq (2x150 bp). The authors processed their data as follows. Demultiplexing of reads and collapsing into UMI consensus sequences were performed with MIGEC, and V(D)J alignment was carried out with MiXCR. Vaccine-responding clonotypes were defined with edgeR using replicate PBMC samples, requiring FDR below 0.01 and a log2 fold change above 5 up to day 15. CD4 or CD8 identity was assigned to each bulk clonotype according to whether the clonotype was present at higher abundance in the sequenced CD4 repertoire or the sequenced CD8 repertoire. TCRdb ran its own pipeline on the public reads, namely fastp trimming at Q25 and MiXCR clone calling, and kept in-frame beta chains. Each entry is one CDR3 protein sequence, shown with its most common DNA and genes. The V and J calls, along with clone size, are taken from TCRdb and not from the paper's own processing. The sample table lists 150,000 to 200,000 distinct CDR3 sequences, roughly 6.2% of them with a count of one. The leading ten clones occupy less than 3.5% of the sample.

Findings and caveats that apply to the study as a whole: Compared with the primary T-cell response, the secondary T-cell response was weaker but faster, peaking on day 5 rather than day 15. Most clones expanded after primary vaccination were re-detected after the booster (96% of CD4 and around 88% of CD8), suggesting broad memory maintenance. A small share of clonotypes occurred in both CD4 and CD8 compartments, likely arising from convergent recombination. Because abundant contaminating clonotypes from the bulk population could be contained in FACS-sorted repertoires, computational filtering was required. The study included only two donors, which limits how far the findings can be generalized.

The sample consisted of CD4+ T cells sorted from PBMCs, taken on the day of the first yellow fever vaccination. The chain couples TRBV7-7 to TRBJ2-3; a stretch of 8 junction bases matches TRBD1. This TCR was recovered from a man between 18 and 29 years old who received the YFV17D yellow fever vaccine. Here is the DNA: TGTGCCAGCAGCCAGACAGGGGTAGAAGATACGCAGTATTTT. Its protein reads: CASSQTGVEDTQYF.